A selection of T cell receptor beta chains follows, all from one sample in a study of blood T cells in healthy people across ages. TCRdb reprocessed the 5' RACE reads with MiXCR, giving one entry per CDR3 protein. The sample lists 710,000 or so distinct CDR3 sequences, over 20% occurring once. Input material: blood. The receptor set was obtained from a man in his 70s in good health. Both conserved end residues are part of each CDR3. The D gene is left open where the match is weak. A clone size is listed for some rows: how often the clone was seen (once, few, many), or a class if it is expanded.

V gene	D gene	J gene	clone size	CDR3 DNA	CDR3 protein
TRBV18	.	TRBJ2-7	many	TGTGCCAGCTCACCACCCGCGAGGGAGCAGTACTTC	CASSPPAREQYF
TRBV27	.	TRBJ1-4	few	TGTGCCAGCAGTTTACAGCGGCCGAATGAAAAACTGTTTTTT	CASSLQRPNEKLFF
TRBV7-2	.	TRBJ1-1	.	TGTGCCAGCAGCCCAAACCTCCCAGGTCTTAACACTGAAGCTTTCTTT	CASSPNLPGLNTEAFF
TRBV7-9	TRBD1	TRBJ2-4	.	TGTGCCAGCAGCACCCCCGGGACAGGGGGGAACATTCAGTACTTC	CASSTPGTGGNIQYF
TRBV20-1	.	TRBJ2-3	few	TGCAGTGCTAGACCCCGGGCGGGCACAGATACGCAGTATTTT	CSARPRAGTDTQYF
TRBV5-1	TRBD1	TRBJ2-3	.	TGCGCCAGCAGCTCTCACGGACAGGGGGGCGCAGATACGCAGTATTTT	CASSSHGQGGADTQYF
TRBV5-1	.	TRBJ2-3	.	TGCGCCAGCGAGGTTAGTGTGGATACGCAGTATTTT	CASEVSVDTQYF
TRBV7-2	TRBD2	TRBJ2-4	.	TGTGCCAGCAGCTTAGTAGGTAGCGGGAGTGGGGTACGTCAGTACTTC	CASSLVGSGSGVRQYF
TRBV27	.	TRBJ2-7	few	TGTGCCAGCAGTTTAAAACCGGACTCCACCGAGCAGTACTTC	CASSLKPDSTEQYF
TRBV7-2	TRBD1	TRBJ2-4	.	TGTGCCAGCAGCTTTAAAGGACAGGGTGCGAACATTCAGTACTTC	CASSFKGQGANIQYF
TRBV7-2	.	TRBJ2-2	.	TGTGCCAGCAGCTTAGTAGGGCAGGGCGGAACCGGGGAGCTGTTTTTT	CASSLVGQGGTGELFF
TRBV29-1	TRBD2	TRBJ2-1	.	TGCAGCGTGGACAGACTAGCGGGAGCCGGTGAGCAGTTCTTC	CSVDRLAGAGEQFF
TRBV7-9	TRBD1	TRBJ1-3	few	TGTGCCAGCAGCTCCCAAGGGACAGGGGGCCTGGACACCATATATTTT	CASSSQGTGGLDTIYF
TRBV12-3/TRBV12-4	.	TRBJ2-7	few	TGTGCCAGCAGTTTAAGCCGATCCGAGCAGTACTTC	CASSLSRSEQYF
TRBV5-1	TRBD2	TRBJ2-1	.	TGCGCCAGCAGCTTCCGGGATGTGAGCGGGGGGGCCGGGGTAGGCGTTGAGCAGTTCTTC	CASSFRDVSGGAGVGVEQFF
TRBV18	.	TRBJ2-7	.	TGTGCCAGCTCCGGGGACCTATCCTACGAGCAGTACTTC	CASSGDLSYEQYF
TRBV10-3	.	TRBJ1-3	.	TGTGCCATCAGTCCCGGGCCTCGAACGTCTCCTGGAAACACCATATATTTT	CAISPGPRTSPGNTIYF
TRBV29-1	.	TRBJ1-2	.	TGCAGCGTTGAGCCGGGACACAACCAAGTTAACTATGGCTACACCTTC	CSVEPGHNQVNYGYTF
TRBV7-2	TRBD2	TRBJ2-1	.	TGTGCCAGCAGCCAGCTAGCGGGATCTGGAAATGAGCAGTTCTTC	CASSQLAGSGNEQFF
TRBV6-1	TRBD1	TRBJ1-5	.	TGTGCCAGCAGTGAACTGACAGGGTATCAGCCCCAGCATTTT	CASSELTGYQPQHF
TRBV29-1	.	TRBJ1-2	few	TGCAGCGTTGAAGTCAGAAACTATGGCTACACCTTC	CSVEVRNYGYTF
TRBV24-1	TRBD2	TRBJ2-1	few	TGTGCCACCGCTAGCGGGGCTTTGACACGTGAGCAGTTCTTC	CATASGALTREQFF
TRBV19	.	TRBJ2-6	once	TGTGCCAGTAGTAGTACCCCTGGGGCCAACGTCCTGACTTTC	CASSSTPGANVLTF
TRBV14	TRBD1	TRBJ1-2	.	TGTGCCAGCAGCCAAGGGACAGGGGAAGGCTACACCTTC	CASSQGTGEGYTF
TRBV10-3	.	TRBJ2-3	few	TGTGCCATCAGTTCAACAGATACGCAGTATTTT	CAISSTDTQYF
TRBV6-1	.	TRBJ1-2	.	TGTGCCAGCAGGCTGACCACAGGAGGGGGAGCATATGGCTACACCTTC	CASRLTTGGGAYGYTF
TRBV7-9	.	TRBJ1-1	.	TGTGCCAGCAGCTTTCAACTTATTCTGGGTCGCGACCCTGAAGCTTTCTTT	CASSFQLILGRDPEAFF
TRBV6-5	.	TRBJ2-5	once	TGTGCCAGCAGTAGCACTTGGACCCAGTACTTC	CASSSTWTQYF
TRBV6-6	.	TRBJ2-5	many	TGTGCCAGCAGCCAGGGGGGGCGGCAAGAGACCCAGTACTTC	CASSQGGRQETQYF
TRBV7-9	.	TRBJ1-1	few	TGTGCCAGCAGCTCCGGGGGGAGGGCTACTGAAGCTTTCTTT	CASSSGGRATEAFF
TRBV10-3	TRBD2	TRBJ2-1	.	TGTGCCATCAGTACTGGCGGGAGCCTCTACAATGAGCAGTTCTTC	CAISTGGSLYNEQFF
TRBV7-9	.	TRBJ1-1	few	TGTGCCAGCAGACCCGGGACTGAAGCTTTCTTT	CASRPGTEAFF
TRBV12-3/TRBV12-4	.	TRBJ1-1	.	TGTGCCAGCAGTTTCCAGGCTACGAACACTGAAGCTTTCTTT	CASSFQATNTEAFF
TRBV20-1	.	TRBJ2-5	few	TGCAGTGCTCAAAGCCAAAGGGAAGAGACCCAGTACTTC	CSAQSQREETQYF
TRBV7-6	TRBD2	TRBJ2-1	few	TGTGCCAGCAGCCCCGGGACTAGCGGGCAGTCCTACAATGAGCAGTTCTTC	CASSPGTSGQSYNEQFF
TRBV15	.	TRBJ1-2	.	TGTGCCACCAGCAGAGCGGAGGGTGGGGGCTACACCTTC	CATSRAEGGGYTF